A single sample gave rise to the 27 T cell receptor beta chains below, sequenced in a study of siplizumab effects on memory and regulatory T cells. Sequencing was performed with immunoSEQ multiplex PCR; in TCRdb, only in-frame clones are kept and a portion is missing. Of tens of thousands of clones in the sample, approximately 88% were seen once. Sequenced: Tregs sorted from blood. These receptors came from a human donor in good health.

J is TRBJ2-7 and V is TRBV29-1, with 7 nucleotides matching TRBD2. The germline V gene has CDR1 SQVTM and CDR2 ANQGSEA. The J segment lost 1 base and the V segment lost 6 bases, leaving 15 bases of the junction unmatched. CDR3 length equals 16 residues. Here the CDR3 reads CSVSPVGGGGSYEQYF. Here the CDR3 DNA reads TGCAGCGTCTCCCCGGTTGGTGGCGGGGGATCCTACGAGCAGTACTTC.

The CDR3 DNA follows: TGTGCCAGCAGCAAATCCTATACTAGCGGGAGGGCCGTCTACGAGCAGTACTTC. This translates into CASSKSYTSGRAVYEQYF. The chain uses TRBV14 and TRBJ2-7; 13 nucleotides match TRBD2. The V gene end was trimmed by 5 bases and the J gene end by 3 bases; junction bases not matched to a gene: 13. The germline V gene has CDR1 SGHDN and CDR2 FVKESK. The CDR3 length is 18 residues.

This chain uses TRBV25-1 with TRBJ1-1; D gene ambiguous. Per the germline V gene, CDR1 is MGHDK and CDR2 is SYGVNS. Trimming stripped 4 bases from V and 7 bases from J, with 13 bases between. CDR3 size: 13 residues. The CDR3 DNA is TGTGCCAGCAGTGTCTTCCGGGAGGTTGAAGCTTTCTTT. Protein product: CASSVFREVEAFF.

The chain couples TRBV5-1 to TRBJ2-3; D not certain. This CDR3 region has 12 residues. Trimming stripped 5 bases from V and 3 bases from J, with 7 bases between. Per germline, CDR1 SGHRS and CDR2 YFSETQ. Here the CDR3 DNA reads TGCGCCAGCAGGGGAAGGACAGATACGCAGTATTTT. It specifies CASRGRTDTQYF.

The chain uses TRBV5-1 and TRBJ2-3; TRBD2 aligns across 14 bases. The trim removed 0 bases at V and 2 bases at J, leaving 5 bases unmatched. Germline lookup yields CDR1 SGHRS and CDR2 YFSETQ. CDR3 length equals 18 residues. Here the CDR3 reads CASSLAGLAGGVTDTQYF. For the CDR3, the DNA is TGCGCCAGCAGCTTGGCCGGACTAGCGGGAGGAGTCACAGATACGCAGTATTTT.

The rearrangement joins TRBV18 to TRBJ2-7; 9 bases line up with TRBD1. Per germline, CDR1 KGHSH and CDR2 LQKENI. V was clipped by 6 bases and J by 4 bases; unmatched bases: 1. The CDR3 covers 12 residues. The CDR3 bases are TGTGCCAGCTCGGACAGGGGTTACGAGCAGTACTTC. It yields the protein CASSDRGYEQYF.

This clone was observed once. The chain recombines TRBV4-3 with TRBJ2-2; tentative D call: TRBD2 (5 bases). Trimming removed 4 bases from V and 7 bases from J, with 13 bases in between. Germline V CDR1 and CDR2: LGHNA, YSLEER. CDR3 length: 14 amino acids. The CDR3 loop is CASSPGDRVGELFF. The CDR3 nucleotides read TGCGCCAGCAGCCCCGGGGATAGGGTCGGGGAGCTGTTTTTT.

V usage is TRBV5-1 and J usage is TRBJ2-4; tentative D call: TRBD1 (6 bases). CDR1 is SGHRS and CDR2 is YFSETQ in the germline V gene. V was pared by 1 base and J by 9 bases, with 11 bases between. The CDR3 is 13 amino acids. The CDR3 spells CASSLQGFGIQYF. DNA of the CDR3: TGCGCCAGCAGCTTGCAGGGGTTTGGCATTCAGTACTTC.

This clone was counted once. The V gene is TRBV4-1, the J gene TRBJ2-1; no reliable D call. V was clipped by 0 bases and J by 13 bases, with 7 bases between them. Germline V gives CDR1 MGHRA, CDR2 YSYEKL. The CDR3 has 11 amino acids. This CDR3 is CASSQDYAQFF. Here the CDR3 DNA reads TGCGCCAGCAGCCAAGATTACGCACAGTTCTTC.

The rearrangement joins TRBV29-1 to TRBJ1-1; D perhaps matches TRBD1 (6 bases). The CDR3 runs 9 residues. Trimming cost V 7 bases and J 11 bases, with 11 bases left between them. Germline V gene sequence: CDR1 SQVTM, CDR2 ANQGSEA. Here the CDR3 DNA reads TGCAGCGCCGGACAGTTTGCTTTCTTT. Its translation is CSAGQFAFF.

The chain employs TRBV4-1 and TRBJ2-2; no clear D gene. CDR3 length: 13 amino acids. CDR1 MGHRA and CDR2 YSYEKL come from the germline V gene. Deletions cut 5 bases from V and 0 bases from J, with 4 bases between. CDR3 sequence: CASSGTNTGELFF. The CDR3 bases are TGCGCCAGCAGCGGAACGAACACCGGGGAGCTGTTTTTT.

This clone was detected only a few times. V and J are TRBV5-6 and TRBJ1-2; 9 bases fit TRBD1. With V trimmed by 4 bases and J by 5 bases, 9 bases remained unmatched. The CDR3 is made up of 15 amino acids. From germline, CDR1 is SGHDT and CDR2 YYEEEE. The CDR3: CASSPLTGGDYGYTF. CDR3 sequence (DNA): TGTGCCAGCAGCCCCTTGACAGGGGGGGATTATGGCTACACCTTC.

This chain connects TRBV11-2 to TRBJ2-3; 10 nucleotides agree with TRBD2. The length of the CDR3 is 17 residues. V shed 2 bases and J 5 bases; nucleotides not matched to a gene: 10. Germline CDR1 SGHAT, CDR2 FQNNGV. Here the CDR3 reads CASSLYRAGGPGDTQYF. The DNA of the CDR3 is TGTGCCAGCAGCTTATACCGAGCGGGAGGGCCCGGAGATACGCAGTATTTT.

The chain has TRBV7-8 and TRBJ2-6; 9 bases match TRBD1. Germline loops: CDR1 SGHVS, CDR2 FQNEAQ. Germline trimming cut 2 bases from V and 8 bases from J; bases unmatched to any gene: 7. The CDR3 spans 16 residues. The CDR3 here is CASSLSRTGGTNVLTF. CDR3 coding DNA: TGTGCCAGCAGCTTATCACGAACAGGGGGCACCAACGTCCTGACTTTC.

This clone was recorded a few times. The chain recombines TRBV5-1 with TRBJ1-4; D not certain. Germline CDR1 is SGHRS and CDR2 is YFSETQ. The CDR3 covers 14 residues. With 4 bases removed from V and 0 bases from J, the gap between germline ends came to 7 bases. As DNA, the CDR3 is TGCGCCAGCAGCGCGACAACAACTAATGAAAAACTGTTTTTT. Amino acid sequence: CASSATTTNEKLFF.

This chain links TRBV2 with TRBJ2-6; no clear D gene. Per germline, CDR1 SNHLY and CDR2 FYNNEI. The CDR3 loop spans 14 amino acids. With 2 bases removed from V and 4 bases from J, the gap between germline ends came to 6 bases. The CDR3 nucleotides read TGTGCCAGCAGTGAAAGGGCCGGGGCCAACGTCCTGACTTTC. Protein sequence: CASSERAGANVLTF.

The chain carries TRBV5-4 and TRBJ2-2; 15 positions agree with TRBD2. The CDR3 has 17 residues. V lost 4 bases and J lost 7; bases outside the gene matches: 8. The germline gives CDR1 SGHNT, CDR2 YYREEE (reference sequence). CDR3 amino acids: CASSRGTSGRFGGELFF. CDR3 nucleotide sequence: TGTGCCAGCAGCCGGGGGACTAGCGGGAGGTTCGGCGGGGAGCTGTTTTTT. The variable domain in full, with the rest retrieved from reference TRBV5-4 and TRBJ2-2, is ETGVTQSPTHLIKTRGQQVTLRCSSQSGHNTVSWYQQALGQGPQFIFQYYREEENGRGNFPPRFSGLQFPNYSSELNVNALELDDSALYLCASSRGTSGRFGGELFFGEGSRLTVL.

The V gene is TRBV9, the J gene TRBJ2-2, with D tentatively TRBD1 or TRBD2 (5 bases each). V was shortened by 5 bases and J by 4 bases, with 15 bases between the two germline ends. This CDR3 has 15 residues. Germline CDR1 SGDLS, CDR2 YYNGEE. The DNA for the CDR3 is TGTGCCAGCAGGAGAGGGGCAGAGACCACCGGGGAGCTGTTTTTT. It yields the protein CASRRGAETTGELFF.

The chain couples TRBV7-2 to TRBJ2-5; TRBD1 matches at 8 bases. This CDR3 is built from 17 residues. The germline CDR1 and CDR2 sequences are SGHTA and FQGNSA. J gave up 5 bases and V 1 base, and 12 bases lay outside the gene matches. Here the CDR3 reads CASSLDGEDRVGETQYF. The CDR3 DNA is TGTGCCAGCAGCTTAGATGGGGAGGACAGGGTCGGGGAGACCCAGTACTTC.

A single count supports this clone. The chain is built from TRBV4-1 and TRBJ1-5; 7 nucleotides align to TRBD1. V lost 4 bases, J lost 6 bases, and 6 bases stayed unmatched. Germline lookup yields CDR1 MGHRA and CDR2 YSYEKL. This CDR3 spans 14 amino acids. The DNA for the CDR3 is TGCGCCAGCAGCCTAAGACAGGGAGGTCAGCCCCAGCATTTT. It encodes CASSLRQGGQPQHF.

The rearrangement uses TRBV7-2 and TRBJ2-3; TRBD1 agrees at 11 bases. The CDR3 totals 15 residues. Germline values: CDR1 SGHTA, CDR2 FQGNSA. V was clipped by 2 bases and J by 4 bases; unmatched bases: 2. Here the CDR3 DNA reads TGTGCCAGCAGCTTAAGGACAGGGGGCTCAGATACGCAGTATTTT. Translating gives CASSLRTGGSDTQYF.

The genes are TRBV30 and TRBJ2-3; D not resolved. The CDR3 totals 11 residues. Trimming left V 0 bases short and J 6 bases short, with 4 bases between. CDR1 is GTSNPN and CDR2 is SVGIG in the germline V gene (reference sequence). This chain's CDR3 is CAWSVRDTQYF. The CDR3, as DNA: TGTGCCTGGAGTGTACGCGATACGCAGTATTTT.

This clone showed up just once. V is TRBV7-3 and J is TRBJ2-3; D gene uncertain. Between the trimmed V and J ends, which lost 0 bases and 0 bases, there was a span of 4 bases. The CDR3 totals 14 residues. The germline V gene has CDR1 SGHTA and CDR2 FQGTGA. This CDR3 reads CASSLTYSTDTQYF. In DNA, the CDR3 is TGTGCCAGCAGCTTAACGTACAGCACAGATACGCAGTATTTT.

This chain joins TRBV19 and TRBJ2-5; 12 nucleotides agree with TRBD2. V shed 5 bases, J shed 4 bases, and the junction held 5 bases outside the gene matches. Germline V gene data show CDR1 as LNHDA and CDR2 as SQIVND (reference sequence). The CDR3 length is 15 residues. CDR3 sequence (DNA): TGTGCCAGTAGTCTGACTAGCGGGGGACGAGAGACCCAGTACTTC. Its translation: CASSLTSGGRETQYF.

The chain couples TRBV7-2 to TRBJ2-7; 9 bases fit TRBD1. The CDR3 totals 18 residues. After removal of 1 base from V and 5 bases from J, the junction contained 15 bases not matched to a gene. Germline assignment: CDR1 SGHTA and CDR2 FQGNSA. CDR3 amino acids: CASSLVVIGTGMIDEQYF. The DNA of the CDR3 is TGTGCCAGCAGCTTAGTGGTGATTGGGACAGGGATGATCGACGAGCAGTACTTC.

V is TRBV19 and J is TRBJ1-4; unclear D gene. The CDR3 length is 16 residues. V was shortened by 0 bases and J by 7 bases, with 15 bases between the two germline ends. The germline gives CDR1 LNHDA, CDR2 SQIVND (reference sequence). The CDR3 region has the DNA TGTGCCAGTAGTATAGATGGGAGCCGGGTTGGTGAAAAACTGTTTTTT. It translates to CASSIDGSRVGEKLFF.

The V call is TRBV14, the J call TRBJ2-5; TRBD2 matches at 7 bases. Germline V CDR1 and CDR2: SGHDN, FVKESK. J gave up 4 bases and V 1 base, and 6 bases lay outside the gene matches. The CDR3 length is 15 residues. The CDR3 here is CASSQVSGGRETQYF. DNA for the CDR3: TGTGCCAGCAGCCAAGTTTCGGGCGGGAGAGAGACCCAGTACTTC.